A selection of T cell receptor beta chains follows, all from one sample in a study of tumor-infiltrating lymphocytes in primary liver carcinoma. TCRdb re-analysed the multiplex PCR reads in MiXCR, keeping a single row per CDR3 protein. The table shows just under 95,000 distinct CDR3 sequences, with 68% occurring only once. The sequenced material came from tumor-adjacent normal liver tissue. All receptors derive from a man aged 35-49 years with primary liver carcinoma and hepatitis B virus infection. Each CDR3 is given with its conserved first and last residue.

V: TRBV11-2
J: TRBJ2-3
CDR3: CASSSEGLAWTYTHYF

V: TRBV11-2
J: TRBJ2-7
CDR3: CASSLGPFLSLPYEQYF

V: TRBV12-3/TRBV12-4
J: TRBJ2-1
CDR3: CASSHRPYNEQSF

V: TRBV6-5
J: TRBJ1-3
CDR3: CARLTAAGNTIFF

V: TRBV14
J: TRBJ2-5
CDR3: CASRSKVAGHQETQYF

V: TRBV4-1
J: TRBJ2-1
CDR3: CASRQAGTSVYNEQFF

V: TRBV7-9
J: TRBJ2-5
CDR3: CASSPRTGGLETQYF

V: TRBV11-1
J: TRBJ1-1
CDR3: CASSLRGSEALF

V: TRBV12-5
J: TRBJ2-3
CDR3: CASGWGDMHYF

V: TRBV29-1
J: TRBJ2-2
CDR3: CSVDGGLGIGEPFF

V: TRBV6-2/TRBV6-3
J: TRBJ2-7
CDR3: CASETGVRGNEQYF

V: TRBV11-1
J: TRBJ2-3
CDR3: CASTKGLAISTDTQYF

V: TRBV2
J: TRBJ2-1
CDR3: CASSGRLAGNNEQFF

V: TRBV12-3/TRBV12-4
J: TRBJ2-3
CDR3: CASSQGLSTSTQYF

V: TRBV24-1
J: TRBJ2-3
CDR3: CATSDFGQGQRGTDTQYF

V: TRBV12-3/TRBV12-4
J: TRBJ1-3
CDR3: CTSSSLRPFGNTIYF

V: TRBV7-8
J: TRBJ2-2
CDR3: CASSLSGGTGELFF

V: TRBV10-3
J: TRBJ2-3
CDR3: CAISVRAGTDMQYF

V: TRBV6-1
J: TRBJ1-5
CDR3: CASSARGAEQSQHF

V: TRBV28
J: TRBJ2-1
CDR3: CASKHRNYNELFF

V: TRBV11-2
J: TRBJ2-5
CDR3: CASGPQGIGREETQYF

V: TRBV29-1
J: TRBJ2-1
CDR3: CCVDGNSYNEQFF

V: TRBV6-5
J: TRBJ1-5
CDR3: CASSYSGVGGNQPQHF

V: TRBV9
J: TRBJ2-1
CDR3: CASSVGGGRAHNEQFF

V: TRBV11-2
J: TRBJ2-1
CDR3: CTSSYGRGQGYNEQFF

V: TRBV29-1
J: TRBJ2-6
CDR3: CCVVTGTGANVLTF

V: TRBV11-1
J: TRBJ2-1
CDR3: CASTVGGADERFF

V: TRBV5-1
J: TRBJ2-5
CDR3: CASSQGDKETQHF

V: TRBV4-2
J: TRBJ2-7
CDR3: CASSQDSGAGGVYEQYF

V: TRBV5-1
J: TRBJ2-3
CDR3: CASSLEPRESIDTQYF

V: TRBV6-2/TRBV6-3
J: TRBJ2-1
CDR3: CASSIASGGYNAQFF

V: TRBV11-2
J: TRBJ1-4
CDR3: CGSSLGTGGGEKLFF

V: TRBV11-2
J: TRBJ2-1
CDR3: CASSLRLAGVEEQFF

V: TRBV5-1
J: TRBJ2-7
CDR3: CASSLGIAGFYDPYF

V: TRBV11-1
J: TRBJ2-1
CDR3: CASSLGLAGELDNEQFF

V: TRBV11-1
J: TRBJ2-2
CDR3: CASSFLSGRDYTGELFF

V: TRBV10-3
J: TRBJ1-1
CDR3: CAGSETGAATEAFF

V: TRBV11-2
J: TRBJ2-3
CDR3: CASSLDQGGCTRYF

V: TRBV5-1
J: TRBJ2-1
CDR3: CASSLLGIWSNEQFF

V: TRBV11-2
J: TRBJ2-1
CDR3: CASSLVRGRGEQFF